The rows below give T cell receptor beta chains drawn from one sample of a study of T-cell memory formation after mild COVID-19. A single record per CDR3 protein comes from TCRdb applying MiXCR to the 5' RACE reads. The sample has approximately 490,000 distinct CDR3 sequences, roughly 22% seen once; the top ten hold under 15%. The sequenced material came from PBMCs or a T cell subset sorted from them (not recorded which). Every receptor here comes from an adult woman who had mild COVID-19 (a few samples of this study predate the infection). Cell type and time point are not known. The CDR3 runs from the conserved cysteine through the conserved F or W. The order of the fields is V gene, J gene, clone size, D gene, CDR3 DNA, CDR3 protein. A D gene is named only where the DNA matches it firmly. Part of the rows lack a size; the others show once, few, many or a class for expanded clones.

V gene: TRBV9
J gene: TRBJ2-7
clone size: NA
D gene: TRBD2
CDR3 DNA: TGTGCCAGCAGCCCCCCCCCCGGGACTATGGAGGAGCAGTACTTC
CDR3 protein: CASSPPPGTMEEQYF

V gene: TRBV5-4
J gene: TRBJ2-7
clone size: many
D gene: TRBD1
CDR3 DNA: TGTGCCAGCAGCTTGGGGGAAAACAGGGGGCTTGACGAGCAGTACTTC
CDR3 protein: CASSLGENRGLDEQYF

V gene: TRBV24-1
J gene: TRBJ1-1
clone size: few
D gene: NA
CDR3 DNA: TGTGCCACCAGTGATTTGTCCTTCACTGAAGCTTTCTTT
CDR3 protein: CATSDLSFTEAFF

V gene: TRBV3-1
J gene: TRBJ1-1
clone size: few
D gene: NA
CDR3 DNA: TGTGCCAGCAGCCAAGTTGGCACTGAAGCTTTCTTT
CDR3 protein: CASSQVGTEAFF

V gene: TRBV27
J gene: TRBJ2-1
clone size: NA
D gene: NA
CDR3 DNA: TGTGCCAGCAGTTTAAAAAGAGTTTACAATGAGCAGTTCTTC
CDR3 protein: CASSLKRVYNEQFF

V gene: TRBV9
J gene: TRBJ2-1
clone size: NA
D gene: TRBD1
CDR3 DNA: TGTGCCAGCAGCGCCCCGGGACAGGGGCCGTACAATGAGCAGTTCTTC
CDR3 protein: CASSAPGQGPYNEQFF

V gene: TRBV5-6
J gene: TRBJ2-7
clone size: many
D gene: NA
CDR3 DNA: TGTGCCAGCAGCCCGCCTGACGGACCCTACGGGGAGCAGTACTTC
CDR3 protein: CASSPPDGPYGEQYF

V gene: TRBV30
J gene: TRBJ2-7
clone size: NA
D gene: TRBD1
CDR3 DNA: TGTGCCTGGAGAGGACAGGGGGTCCACGAGCAGTACTTC
CDR3 protein: CAWRGQGVHEQYF

V gene: TRBV5-1
J gene: TRBJ2-3
clone size: many
D gene: TRBD2
CDR3 DNA: TGCGCCAGCAGCTGGACTAGCGGGGCGCAGTATTTT
CDR3 protein: CASSWTSGAQYF

V gene: TRBV4-1
J gene: TRBJ2-5
clone size: NA
D gene: TRBD1
CDR3 DNA: TGCGCCAGCAGCAGGGGGCCTCACTACCAAGAGACCCAGTACTTC
CDR3 protein: CASSRGPHYQETQYF

V gene: TRBV5-1
J gene: TRBJ2-7
clone size: NA
D gene: NA
CDR3 DNA: TGCGCCAGCAGCTCAACGAACAGGGTCTACGAGCAGTACTTC
CDR3 protein: CASSSTNRVYEQYF

V gene: TRBV2
J gene: TRBJ1-6
clone size: NA
D gene: TRBD1
CDR3 DNA: TGTGCCAGCAGCGGACAGGGAGATAATTCACCCCTCCACTTT
CDR3 protein: CASSGQGDNSPLHF

V gene: TRBV4-1
J gene: TRBJ2-1
clone size: NA
D gene: TRBD1
CDR3 DNA: TGCGCCAGCAGCCACCCGACAGGGGGTAATGAGCAGTTCTTC
CDR3 protein: CASSHPTGGNEQFF

V gene: TRBV20-1
J gene: TRBJ2-1
clone size: few
D gene: TRBD2
CDR3 DNA: TGCAGTGCTAGATCGCGTCTTCGGACTAGTGAGGTTTTTGGCGAGCAGTTCTTC
CDR3 protein: CSARSRLRTSEVFGEQFF

V gene: TRBV7-7
J gene: TRBJ2-1
clone size: NA
D gene: TRBD2
CDR3 DNA: TGTGCCAGCAGCTTAGGTGGCGGGGGGGCTAACAATGAGCAGTTCTTC
CDR3 protein: CASSLGGGGANNEQFF

V gene: TRBV24-1
J gene: TRBJ2-1
clone size: NA
D gene: NA
CDR3 DNA: TGTGCCACCAGTGATCCAGGGGATAGAATGTCGAATGAGCAGTTCTTC
CDR3 protein: CATSDPGDRMSNEQFF

V gene: TRBV13
J gene: TRBJ1-5
clone size: NA
D gene: NA
CDR3 DNA: TGTGCCAGCAGCTTAGGGTACGGGCAGAATCAGCCCCAGCATTTT
CDR3 protein: CASSLGYGQNQPQHF

V gene: TRBV5-5
J gene: TRBJ2-1
clone size: many
D gene: NA
CDR3 DNA: TGTGCCAGCAGCTTGGCGGGGCATGAGCAGTTCTTC
CDR3 protein: CASSLAGHEQFF

V gene: TRBV6-5
J gene: TRBJ2-2
clone size: few
D gene: NA
CDR3 DNA: TGTGCCAGCAGACGGACAGATTCCACCGGGGAGCTGTTTTTT
CDR3 protein: CASRRTDSTGELFF

V gene: TRBV29-1
J gene: TRBJ1-1
clone size: few
D gene: NA
CDR3 DNA: TGCAGCGCCGGGGACCGCCCGAACACTGAAGCTTTCTTT
CDR3 protein: CSAGDRPNTEAFF

V gene: TRBV6-1
J gene: TRBJ2-3
clone size: NA
D gene: NA
CDR3 DNA: TGTGCCAGCAGTGATACAGGGACTAGCACAGATACGCAGTATTTT
CDR3 protein: CASSDTGTSTDTQYF

V gene: TRBV5-1
J gene: TRBJ1-1
clone size: few
D gene: TRBD1
CDR3 DNA: TGCGCCAGCAGCCTTGGACAGGGAGAGGGGAACACTGAAGCTTTCTTT
CDR3 protein: CASSLGQGEGNTEAFF

V gene: TRBV12-3/TRBV12-4
J gene: TRBJ2-3
clone size: few
D gene: NA
CDR3 DNA: TGTGCCAGCAGTTTGCCTTCAGCGGATACGCAGTATTTT
CDR3 protein: CASSLPSADTQYF

V gene: TRBV7-2
J gene: TRBJ2-1
clone size: few
D gene: NA
CDR3 DNA: TGTGCCAGCAGCAGGGGATACACCTACAATGAGCAGTTCTTC
CDR3 protein: CASSRGYTYNEQFF

V gene: TRBV7-2
J gene: TRBJ1-2
clone size: NA
D gene: TRBD1
CDR3 DNA: TGTGCCAGCAGCTGGGACAGACTCTATGGCTACACCTTC
CDR3 protein: CASSWDRLYGYTF

V gene: TRBV7-4
J gene: TRBJ2-1
clone size: few
D gene: TRBD2
CDR3 DNA: TGTGCCAGCGGTCCGGGACTAGCGGGAGTAGATGAGCAGTTCTTC
CDR3 protein: CASGPGLAGVDEQFF

V gene: TRBV7-2
J gene: TRBJ2-7
clone size: few
D gene: TRBD1
CDR3 DNA: TGTGCCAGCCAACAGGGGGACGAGCAGTACTTC
CDR3 protein: CASQQGDEQYF

V gene: TRBV5-1
J gene: TRBJ2-3
clone size: NA
D gene: TRBD1
CDR3 DNA: TGCGCCAGCAGCTTGTGGGGACAGAATTCCCAGGCAGATACGCAGTATTTT
CDR3 protein: CASSLWGQNSQADTQYF

V gene: TRBV7-6
J gene: TRBJ2-7
clone size: many
D gene: NA
CDR3 DNA: TGCGCCAGCAGCTTAGGTGGGGGGTACGAGCAGTACTTC
CDR3 protein: CASSLGGGYEQYF

V gene: TRBV20-1
J gene: TRBJ2-1
clone size: few
D gene: NA
CDR3 DNA: TGCAGTGCTAATCGAGGCAATGAGCAGTTCTTC
CDR3 protein: CSANRGNEQFF

V gene: TRBV27
J gene: TRBJ2-3
clone size: NA
D gene: TRBD2
CDR3 DNA: TGTGCCAGCAGTTTATCAGGCGGGGGGGCCGCAGATACGCAGTATTTT
CDR3 protein: CASSLSGGGAADTQYF

V gene: TRBV2
J gene: TRBJ2-7
clone size: NA
D gene: TRBD2
CDR3 DNA: TGTGCCAGCAGTGAAGCCCTAGCGGGAGTCTACGAGCAGTACTTC
CDR3 protein: CASSEALAGVYEQYF

V gene: TRBV5-4
J gene: TRBJ2-7
clone size: NA
D gene: NA
CDR3 DNA: TGTGCCAGCAGCTTACCGAGGGAGGCTAGCGAACTATTC
CDR3 protein: CASSLPREASELF

V gene: TRBV24-1
J gene: TRBJ2-5
clone size: few
D gene: NA
CDR3 DNA: TGTGCCACCAGTGATGGTGGGGGAGAGACCCAGTACTTC
CDR3 protein: CATSDGGGETQYF

V gene: TRBV7-8
J gene: TRBJ2-1
clone size: many
D gene: TRBD1
CDR3 DNA: TGTGCCAGCAGCCTCCGGGACAGGGTTTTTAGCGAGCAGTTCTTC
CDR3 protein: CASSLRDRVFSEQFF

V gene: TRBV18
J gene: TRBJ1-5
clone size: once
D gene: NA
CDR3 DNA: TGTGCCAGCTCACCCCCCGGCAGGGCCAATCAGCCCCAGCATTTT
CDR3 protein: CASSPPGRANQPQHF

V gene: TRBV19
J gene: TRBJ2-7
clone size: few
D gene: TRBD1
CDR3 DNA: TGTGCCAGTAGTATAGGGACAGGGGGGCTTACCTACGAGCAGTACTTC
CDR3 protein: CASSIGTGGLTYEQYF

V gene: TRBV12-3/TRBV12-4
J gene: TRBJ1-1
clone size: once
D gene: NA
CDR3 DNA: TGTGCCAGCACCCTAAGCCGGGGCACTGAAGCTTTCTTT
CDR3 protein: CASTLSRGTEAFF